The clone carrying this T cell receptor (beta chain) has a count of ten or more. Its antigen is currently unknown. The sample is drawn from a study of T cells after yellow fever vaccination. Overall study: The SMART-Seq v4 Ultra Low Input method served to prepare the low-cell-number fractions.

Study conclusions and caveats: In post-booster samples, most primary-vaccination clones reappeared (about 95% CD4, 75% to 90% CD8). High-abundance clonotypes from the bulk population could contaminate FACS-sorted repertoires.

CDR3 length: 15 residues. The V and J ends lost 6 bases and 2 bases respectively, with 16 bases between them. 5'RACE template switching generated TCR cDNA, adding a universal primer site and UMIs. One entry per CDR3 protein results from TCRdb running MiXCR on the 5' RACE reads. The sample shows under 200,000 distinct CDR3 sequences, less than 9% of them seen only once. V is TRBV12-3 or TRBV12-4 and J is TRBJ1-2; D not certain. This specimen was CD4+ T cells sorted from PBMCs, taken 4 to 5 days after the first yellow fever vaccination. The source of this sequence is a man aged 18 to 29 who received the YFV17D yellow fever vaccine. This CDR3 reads CASSPIWATNYGYTF. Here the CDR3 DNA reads TGTGCCAGCAGCCCCATATGGGCCACCAACTATGGCTACACCTTC.